The 20 T cell receptor beta chains below all came from one sample that was sequenced in a study of shared clonotypes between healthy human individuals. Sequenced by immunoSEQ multiplex PCR; TCRdb stores in-frame clones only, minus some. Of approximately 2,300,000 clones listed, 85% to 95% are singletons. Material for sequencing was naive CD4+ T cells from PBMCs. Subset specified: CD45RA+ positively selected. The receptors shown here come from a young man in good health. Some clones in this sample may be carry-over from other donors' samples.

The chain employs TRBV6-1 and TRBJ2-2, with D uncertain. V was clipped by 1 base and J by 8 bases, with 5 bases between them. The CDR3 contains 12 residues. Germline V gene data show CDR1 as MNHNS and CDR2 as SASEGT. For the CDR3, the DNA is TGTGCCAGCAGTGAAGTCGCAGGGGAGCTGTTTTTT. It encodes CASSEVAGELFF.

Only one count was recorded for this clone. The chain has TRBV10-3 and TRBJ1-2; 7 bases map to TRBD1. CDR1 ENHRY and CDR2 SYGVKD come from the germline V gene. The CDR3 is 14 amino acids. V lost 6 bases, J lost 8 bases, and 12 bases stayed unmatched. This CDR3 reads CAIRKDRNIEGYTF. Written as DNA, the CDR3 is TGTGCCATCAGGAAGGACAGGAACATTGAAGGCTACACCTTC.

This chain links TRBV28 with TRBJ2-1; D remains unclear. There are 12 residues in the CDR3. The germline CDR1 and CDR2 sequences are MDHEN and SYDVKM. Trimming removed 4 bases from V and 9 bases from J, with 10 bases in between. The CDR3, as DNA: TGTGCCAGCAGTTCGTCGCTGTCTGAGCAGTTCTTC. It yields the protein CASSSSLSEQFF.

This clone was seen a handful of times. The CDR3 nucleotides are TGCGCCAGGGGTTACACATGGAGAACGAGTGAGCAGTACTTC. Protein product: CARGYTWRTSEQYF. The V gene is TRBV10-1, the J gene TRBJ2-7; D is unclear. The V end was cut by 9 bases, the J end by 7 bases, with 22 bases between. This CDR3 comprises 14 residues. Germline V gives CDR1 WNHNN, CDR2 SYGVQD (reference sequence).

In this sample, this clone turned up once. This chain uses TRBV28 with TRBJ2-7, with 9 nucleotides matching TRBD1. V was pared by 4 bases and J by 3 bases, with 7 bases of the junction left unmatched. Per the germline V gene, CDR1 is MDHEN and CDR2 is SYDVKM. The CDR3 is 15 residues long. The CDR3 loop reads CASSSSGQGNYEQYF. CDR3 bases: TGTGCCAGCAGTTCCTCGGGACAGGGAAACTACGAGCAGTACTTC.

The V and J genes are TRBV19 and TRBJ1-1, with D tentatively TRBD1 (5 bases). The CDR3 consists of 16 residues. Deletions cut 5 bases from V and 5 bases from J, with 21 bases between. Looked up from germline, CDR1 is LNHDA and CDR2 is SQIVND (reference sequence). The CDR3 DNA is TGTGCCAGTAGTCCCCCTCGGGTGGGGGATGGAACTGAAGCTTTCTTT. Translated, it gives CASSPPRVGDGTEAFF.

V gene TRBV4-1 combines with J gene TRBJ2-7; possibly TRBD1 for D (6 bases). CDR3 size: 14 residues. Germline assignment: CDR1 MGHRA and CDR2 YSYEKL. Trimming took off 3 bases at V and 2 bases at J, with 11 bases between the two ends. The CDR3 bases are TGCGCCAGCAGCCAGGTTCAGGGGCCCTACGAGCAGTACTTC. Encoded protein: CASSQVQGPYEQYF.

The chain links TRBV7-2 to TRBJ2-1; 10 bases map to TRBD2. The germline V gene has CDR1 SGHTA and CDR2 FQGNSA. The CDR3 length is 13 residues. V gave up 6 bases and J gave up 8 bases; unmatched junction bases: 4. CDR3 sequence (DNA): TGTGCCAGCAGATCCGGGACTAGCGATGAGCAGTTCTTC. It encodes CASRSGTSDEQFF.

The chain recombines TRBV7-3 with TRBJ2-1, with D uncertain. V gave up 5 bases and J gave up 8 bases, with 19 bases separating them. CDR1 is SGHTA, CDR2 FQGTGA, per germline. The CDR3 runs 15 residues. In DNA, the CDR3 is TGTGCCAGCAGCCCTCTGCGGCAACCTCGGGATGAGCAGTTCTTC. It specifies CASSPLRQPRDEQFF. The full variable domain, rest sourced from reference TRBV7-3 and TRBJ2-1, is GAGVSQTPSNKVTEKGKYVELRCDPISGHTALYWYRQSLGQGPEFLIYFQGTGAADDSGLPNDRFFAVRPEGSVSTLKIQRTERGDSAVYLCASSPLRQPRDEQFFGPGTRLTVL.

The chain recombines TRBV5-1 with TRBJ2-2; D tentatively fits TRBD1 or TRBD2 (5 bases each). Germline CDR1 SGHRS, CDR2 YFSETQ. This CDR3 region has 14 residues. Trimming shortened V by 4 bases and J by 2 bases, and 9 bases separated the two germline ends. CDR3 sequence (DNA): TGCGCCAGCAGCGGTGGGGGAAACACCGGGGAGCTGTTTTTT. This encodes CASSGGGNTGELFF.

The chain is built from TRBV4-1 and TRBJ2-1; 16 nucleotides agree with TRBD2. J gave up 6 bases and V 6 bases, and 14 bases lay outside the gene matches. The germline gives CDR1 MGHRA, CDR2 YSYEKL. The CDR3 has 19 amino acids. DNA of the CDR3: TGCGCCAGCAGAAAGGGACTAGCGGGAGGGCCAGGCCGGGTCAATGAGCAGTTCTTC. Translation gives CASRKGLAGGPGRVNEQFF.

In regard to this clone: Within the sample, other DNA sequences also encode this same CDR3. The gene calls are TRBV5-1 and TRBJ2-7, with D perhaps TRBD1 (6 bases). This CDR3 spans 15 amino acids. Germline V gene lookup returns CDR1 SGHRS and CDR2 YFSETQ. Trimming removed 1 base from V and 0 bases from J, with 11 bases in between. Here the CDR3 DNA reads TGCGCCAGCAGCTTGACAGGGTCCAGCTCCTACGAGCAGTACTTC. This encodes CASSLTGSSSYEQYF.

The CDR3 DNA follows: TGCAGCGTGGGGCCAGGAGGTTACGAGCAGTACTTC. It is translated as CSVGPGGYEQYF. The chain joins TRBV29-1 to TRBJ2-7; D might be TRBD1 or TRBD2, each matching 5 bases. The germline V gene encodes CDR1 SQVTM and CDR2 ANQGSEA. Trimming stripped 6 bases from V and 4 bases from J, with 13 bases between. This CDR3 spans 12 amino acids.

The chain has TRBV5-4 and TRBJ2-2; 7 bases agree with TRBD1. Germline V gene sequence: CDR1 SGHNT, CDR2 YYREEE (reference sequence). The CDR3 covers 15 residues. V lost 0 bases and J lost 1; bases outside the gene matches: 0. CDR3 residues: CASSLDRGNTGELFF. CDR3 nucleotide sequence: TGTGCCAGCAGCTTGGACAGGGGGAACACCGGGGAGCTGTTTTTT.

This sequence joins TRBV7-9 and TRBJ1-2; D is possibly TRBD1 (5 bases). V was trimmed by 4 bases and J by 8 bases, leaving 17 bases between them. Germline CDR1 SEHNR, CDR2 FQNEAQ (reference sequence). This CDR3 contains 14 residues. The CDR3 DNA is TGTGCCAGCAGCTACGACGGGGGGATTCAGGGCTACACCTTC. Translation gives CASSYDGGIQGYTF.

This rearrangement joins TRBV6-4 to TRBJ2-1; 14 positions agree with TRBD2. The CDR3 has 16 residues. CDR1 is MRHNA, CDR2 SNTAGT, per germline. Trimming took 5 bases from V and 3 from J; bases not matched to a gene: 3. The CDR3 DNA follows: TGTGCCAGCAGTCCGACTAGCGGGAGGGACTACAATGAGCAGTTCTTC. Translation: CASSPTSGRDYNEQFF.

The chain couples TRBV25-1 to TRBJ1-4; maybe TRBD1 (5 bases). The CDR3 length is 12 residues. Germline V CDR1 and CDR2: MGHDK, SYGVNS. The V end was cut by 8 bases, the J end by 8 bases, with 12 bases between. The CDR3 DNA reads as TGTGCCAGCGGACACGGGGGAGAAAAACTGTTTTTT. Amino acids: CASGHGGEKLFF.

The genes are TRBV28 and TRBJ2-7; D not certain. CDR3 length: 11 amino acids. CDR1 and CDR2 from the germline V gene are MDHEN and SYDVKM. Trimming left V 10 bases short and J 6 bases short, with 13 bases between. The CDR3 DNA reads as TGTGCCACCAAAACAACGCGCGAGCAGTACTTC. As protein: CATKTTREQYF.

The chain joins TRBV5-6 to TRBJ2-1; 9 nucleotides agree with TRBD1. This CDR3 region has 13 residues. Per the germline V gene, CDR1 is SGHDT and CDR2 is YYEEEE. The junction had 6 bases not matched to a gene; V was cut back by 3 bases and J by 11 bases. CDR3 nucleotide sequence: TGTGCCAGCAGCTCCGGGACAGGGATGAAGCAGTTCTTC. Amino acid sequence: CASSSGTGMKQFF.

The chain links TRBV15 to TRBJ2-2, with 9 bases aligning to TRBD2. The CDR3 sequence is 16 residues long. CDR1 and CDR2 (germline): LNHNV, YYDKDF (reference sequence). V was clipped by 1 base and J by 5 bases; unmatched bases: 5. The CDR3 reads CATSRVGLAFTGELFF. In nucleotides, the CDR3 is TGTGCCACCAGCAGAGTGGGACTAGCATTTACCGGGGAGCTGTTTTTT.